These 14 T cell receptor beta chains came from one sample sequenced in a study of CD8+ T cells in alopecia areata. Sequencing relied on a cDNA template that was reverse transcribed from extracted RNA. Assay: immunoSEQ multiplex PCR; the TCRdb copy retains only in-frame clones and omits some. Seen here are about 69,000 clones, 60% observed once, and the top ten hold roughly 15%. The sample was CD8+ T cells sorted from blood, taken at week 0. These receptors were collected from a human donor with alopecia areata.

This clone was seen only a few times. This chain uses TRBV29-1 with TRBJ2-7; the match to TRBD1 covers 11 bases. Germline V gene lookup returns CDR1 SQVTM and CDR2 ANQGSEA. The CDR3 loop spans 13 amino acids. Unmatched junction bases numbered 5, after V lost 5 bases and J lost 5 bases. CDR3 coding DNA: TGCAGCGTTACGGGACAGGGGGGCCACGAGCAGTACTTC. This sequence encodes CSVTGQGGHEQYF.

V and J are TRBV30 and TRBJ2-7; D is undetermined. Trimming took off 2 bases at V and 1 base at J, with 6 bases between the two ends. This CDR3 is 12 amino acids long. Germline V gives CDR1 GTSNPN, CDR2 SVGIG (reference sequence). CDR3 DNA sequence: TGTGCCTGGAGTAGCGTTTCCTACGAGCAGTACTTC. Translation: CAWSSVSYEQYF.

This rearrangement joins TRBV27 to TRBJ2-3; tentative D call: TRBD1 (6 bases). Germline V gene lookup returns CDR1 MNHEY and CDR2 SMNVEV (reference sequence). The ends were cut back, 5 bases at V and 2 bases at J, with 17 bases in the middle. The CDR3 totals 16 residues. The CDR3 DNA reads TGTGCCAGCAGTGCTCGGGACATATACCACACAGATACGCAGTATTTT. Protein sequence: CASSARDIYHTDTQYF.

The chain joins TRBV29-1 to TRBJ2-7, with a possible D match to TRBD1 (5 bases). Trimming took 0 bases from V and 3 from J, leaving 6 bases between them. CDR3 size: 12 residues. CDR1 and CDR2 (germline): SQVTM, ANQGSEA. CDR3 bases: TGCAGCGTTGAAGAACAGGACTACGAGCAGTACTTC. As protein: CSVEEQDYEQYF.

V gene TRBV7-8 combines with J gene TRBJ2-7; D possibly uses TRBD1 or TRBD2 (5 bases each). The V gene's germline CDR1 is SGHVS and CDR2 FQNEAQ. Trimming left V 0 bases short and J 6 bases short, with 15 bases between. The CDR3 consists of 15 residues. The CDR3 DNA sequence: TGTGCCAGCAGCTTAGCTGGGGGAATTTCGGTCGAGCAGTACTTC. Translation gives CASSLAGGISVEQYF.

In this sample, this clone turned up a few times. The gene calls are TRBV4-1 and TRBJ2-7, with D uncertain. This CDR3 region has 13 residues. V gave up 0 bases and J gave up 3 bases, with 6 bases separating them. Germline V gene sequence: CDR1 MGHRA, CDR2 YSYEKL. CDR3 DNA sequence: TGCGCCAGCAGCCAAGAGAGGCTCTACGAGCAGTACTTC. Translating it yields CASSQERLYEQYF.

The genes are TRBV6-1 and TRBJ2-1; 8 positions match TRBD2. The CDR3 spans 13 residues. CDR1 is MNHNS and CDR2 is SASEGT in the germline V gene. V lost 7 bases and J lost 4; bases outside the gene matches: 3. Here the CDR3 reads CASTPSGYNEQFF. CDR3 nucleotide sequence: TGTGCCAGCACACCTAGCGGGTACAATGAGCAGTTCTTC.

J is TRBJ2-5 and V is TRBV29-1; 10 nucleotides match TRBD2. The CDR3 length is 15 residues. The germline gives CDR1 SQVTM, CDR2 ANQGSEA. Germline trimming cut 0 bases from V and 4 bases from J; bases unmatched to any gene: 5. The CDR3 region is CSVEDKAGGLETQYF. The CDR3 DNA sequence: TGCAGCGTTGAAGATAAAGCGGGGGGGTTAGAGACCCAGTACTTC.

V gene TRBV5-1 combines with J gene TRBJ1-2, with D perhaps matching TRBD1 (6 bases). The germline gives CDR1 SGHRS, CDR2 YFSETQ. Trimming took off 3 bases at V and 6 bases at J, with 15 bases between the two ends. The CDR3 runs to 14 residues. The CDR3 sequence: CASSYRTGADGYTF. For the CDR3, the DNA is TGCGCCAGCAGCTACCGGACGGGGGCCGATGGCTACACCTTC. The variable domain in full, completed from reference TRBV5-1 and TRBJ1-2, reads KAGVTQTPRYLIKTRGQQVTLSCSPISGHRSVSWYQQTPGQGLQFLFEYFSETQRNKGNFPGRFSGRQFSNSRSEMNVSTLELGDSALYLCASSYRTGADGYTFGSGTRLTVV.

This clone came up a few times. The CDR3 DNA sequence: TGCGCCAGCAGGTGGACTAGCGGGGGGTCCAATGAGCAGTTCTTC. As protein: CASRWTSGGSNEQFF. The V and J genes are TRBV5-1 and TRBJ2-1, with 14 bases aligning to TRBD2. Per germline, CDR1 SGHRS and CDR2 YFSETQ. The CDR3 consists of 15 residues. V lost 5 bases and J lost 6; bases outside the gene matches: 4.

This clone came up a few times. The CDR3, as DNA: TGTGCCAGCAGCTCTGGACTAGCCGCCTACAATGAGCAGTTCTTC. It is translated as CASSSGLAAYNEQFF. This rearrangement joins TRBV5-6 to TRBJ2-1, with TRBD2 matching 8 bases. Germline assignment: CDR1 SGHDT and CDR2 YYEEEE. CDR3 length: 15 residues. The J segment lost 2 bases and the V segment lost 3 bases, leaving 4 bases of the junction unmatched.

Remarks on this clone: At the DNA level, this CDR3 is encoded by other sequences in the same sample as well. The chain joins TRBV29-1 to TRBJ1-1; D gene ambiguous. CDR3 size: 11 residues. V lost 3 bases, J lost 0 bases, and 2 bases lay in between. The germline CDR1 and CDR2 sequences are SQVTM and ANQGSEA. The CDR3 DNA follows: TGCAGCGTTGAGGTGAACACTGAAGCTTTCTTT. It codes for CSVEVNTEAFF.

This sequence joins TRBV9 and TRBJ2-3, with TRBD1 matching over 8 bases. Germline trimming cut 0 bases from V and 2 bases from J; bases unmatched to any gene: 8. Germline lookup yields CDR1 SGDLS and CDR2 YYNGEE. The CDR3 sequence is 17 residues long. This chain's CDR3 is CASSVDWRQGNTDTQYF. The CDR3 nucleotides read TGTGCCAGCAGCGTAGACTGGAGACAGGGGAACACAGATACGCAGTATTTT.

The table lists this clone with a few counts. The V call is TRBV5-6, the J call TRBJ2-5; TRBD1 matches 7 bases. J lost 1 base, V lost 4 bases, and 10 bases had no gene match. This CDR3 spans 16 amino acids. The germline V gene encodes CDR1 SGHDT and CDR2 YYEEEE. The CDR3 nucleotides read TGTGCCAGCAGCCCGGGACAGCGAGCCTTCCAAGAGACCCAGTACTTC. As protein: CASSPGQRAFQETQYF.